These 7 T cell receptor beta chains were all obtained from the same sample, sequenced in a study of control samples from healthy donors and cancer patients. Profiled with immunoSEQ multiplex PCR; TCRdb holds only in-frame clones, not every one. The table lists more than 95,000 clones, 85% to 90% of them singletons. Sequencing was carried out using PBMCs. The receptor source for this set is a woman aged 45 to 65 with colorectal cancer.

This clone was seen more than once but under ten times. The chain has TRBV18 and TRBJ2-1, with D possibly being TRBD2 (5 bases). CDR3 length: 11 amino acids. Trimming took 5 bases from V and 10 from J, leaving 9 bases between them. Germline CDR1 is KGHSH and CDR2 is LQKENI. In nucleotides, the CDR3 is TGTGCCAGCTCAATCGGGAAGGAGCAGTTCTTC. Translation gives CASSIGKEQFF.

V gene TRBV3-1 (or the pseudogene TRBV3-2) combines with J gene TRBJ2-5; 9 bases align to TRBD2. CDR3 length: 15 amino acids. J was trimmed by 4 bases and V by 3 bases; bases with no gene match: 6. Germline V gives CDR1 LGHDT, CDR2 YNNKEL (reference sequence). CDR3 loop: CASSQENSGGETQYF. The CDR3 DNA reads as TGTGCCAGCAGCCAGGAGAATAGCGGGGGAGAGACCCAGTACTTC.

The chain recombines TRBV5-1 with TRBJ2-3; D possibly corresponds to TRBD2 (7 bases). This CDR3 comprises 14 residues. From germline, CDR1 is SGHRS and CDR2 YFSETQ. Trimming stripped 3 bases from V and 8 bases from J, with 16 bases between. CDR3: CASSSSGGGGTQYF. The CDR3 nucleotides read TGCGCCAGCAGCTCCTCGGGGGGAGGGGGTACGCAGTATTTT. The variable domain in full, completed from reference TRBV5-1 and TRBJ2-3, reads KAGVTQTPRYLIKTRGQQVTLSCSPISGHRSVSWYQQTPGQGLQFLFEYFSETQRNKGNFPGRFSGRQFSNSRSEMNVSTLELGDSALYLCASSSSGGGGTQYFGPGTRLTVL.

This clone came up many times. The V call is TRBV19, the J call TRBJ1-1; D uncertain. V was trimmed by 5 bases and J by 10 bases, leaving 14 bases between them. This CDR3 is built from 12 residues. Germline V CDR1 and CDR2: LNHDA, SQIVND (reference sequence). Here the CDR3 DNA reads TGTGCCAGTAGTTCCCCCCTATCTGGAGCTTTCTTT. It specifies CASSSPLSGAFF.

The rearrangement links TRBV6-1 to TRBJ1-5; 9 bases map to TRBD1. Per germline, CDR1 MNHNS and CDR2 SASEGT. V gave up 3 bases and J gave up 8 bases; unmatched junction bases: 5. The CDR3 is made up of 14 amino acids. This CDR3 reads CASSDTGGREPQHF. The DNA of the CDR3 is TGTGCCAGCAGTGATACAGGGGGCAGGGAGCCCCAGCATTTT.

Written as DNA, the CDR3 is TGCGCCAGCAGTGAGTCGGGACAGGATGAAAAACTGTTTTTT. Translated, it gives CASSESGQDEKLFF. The chain is built from TRBV10-1 and TRBJ1-4; 8 bases match TRBD1. From germline, CDR1 is WNHNN and CDR2 SYGVQD (reference sequence). The CDR3 totals 14 residues. V was clipped by 0 bases and J by 6 bases; unmatched bases: 0.

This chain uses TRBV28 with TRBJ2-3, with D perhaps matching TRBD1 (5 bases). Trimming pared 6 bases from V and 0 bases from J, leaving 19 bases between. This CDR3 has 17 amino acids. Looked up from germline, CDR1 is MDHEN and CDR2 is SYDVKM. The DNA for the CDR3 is TGTGCCAGCAGCTTGACCAGGGTGGTGACTAGCACAGATACGCAGTATTTT. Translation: CASSLTRVVTSTDTQYF. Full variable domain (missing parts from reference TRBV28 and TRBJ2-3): DVKVTQSSRYLVKRTGEKVFLECVQDMDHENMFWYRQDPGLGLRLIYFSYDVKMKEKGDIPEGYSVSREKKERFSLILESASTNQTSMYLCASSLTRVVTSTDTQYFGPGTRLTVL.